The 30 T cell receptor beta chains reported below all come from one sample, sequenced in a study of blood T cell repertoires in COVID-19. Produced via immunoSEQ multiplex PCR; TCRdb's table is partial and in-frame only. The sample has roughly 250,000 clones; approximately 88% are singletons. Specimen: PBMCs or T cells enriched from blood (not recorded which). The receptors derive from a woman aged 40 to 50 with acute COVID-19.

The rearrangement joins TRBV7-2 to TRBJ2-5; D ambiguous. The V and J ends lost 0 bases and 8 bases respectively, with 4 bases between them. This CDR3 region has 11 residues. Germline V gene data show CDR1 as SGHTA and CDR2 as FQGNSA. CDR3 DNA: TGTGCCAGCAGCTTAGCGACAACCCAGTACTTC. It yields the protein CASSLATTQYF.

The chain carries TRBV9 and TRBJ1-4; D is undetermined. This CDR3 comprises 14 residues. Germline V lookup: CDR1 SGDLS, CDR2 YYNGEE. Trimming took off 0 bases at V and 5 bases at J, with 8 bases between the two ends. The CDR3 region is CASSVEPRNEKLFF. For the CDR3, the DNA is TGTGCCAGCAGCGTAGAACCGAGGAATGAAAAACTGTTTTTT.

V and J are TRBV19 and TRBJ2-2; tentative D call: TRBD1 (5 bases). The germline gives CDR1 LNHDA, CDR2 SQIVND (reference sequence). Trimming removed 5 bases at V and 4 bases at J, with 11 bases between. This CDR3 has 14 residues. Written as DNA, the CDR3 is TGTGCCAGTAGTCCCCCGACAGTCACCGGGGAGCTGTTTTTT. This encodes CASSPPTVTGELFF.

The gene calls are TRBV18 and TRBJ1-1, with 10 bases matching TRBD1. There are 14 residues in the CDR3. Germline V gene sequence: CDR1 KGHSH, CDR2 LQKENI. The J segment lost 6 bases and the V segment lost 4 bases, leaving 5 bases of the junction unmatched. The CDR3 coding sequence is TGTGCCAGCTCACGACAGGGACAGGGGTCTGAAGCTTTCTTT. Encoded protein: CASSRQGQGSEAFF.

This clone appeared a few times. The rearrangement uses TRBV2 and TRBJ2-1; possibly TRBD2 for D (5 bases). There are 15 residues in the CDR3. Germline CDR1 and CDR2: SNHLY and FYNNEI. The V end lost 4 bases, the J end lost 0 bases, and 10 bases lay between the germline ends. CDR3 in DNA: TGTGCCAGCAGTGGGGCGGGTAGCTCCTACAATGAGCAGTTCTTC. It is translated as CASSGAGSSYNEQFF.

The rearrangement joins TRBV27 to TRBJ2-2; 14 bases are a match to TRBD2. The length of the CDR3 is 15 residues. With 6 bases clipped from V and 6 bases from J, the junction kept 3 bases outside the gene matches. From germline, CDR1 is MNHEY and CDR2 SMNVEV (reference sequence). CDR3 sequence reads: CASRGLAGVAGELFF. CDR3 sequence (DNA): TGTGCCAGCAGGGGACTAGCGGGAGTGGCCGGGGAGCTGTTTTTT.

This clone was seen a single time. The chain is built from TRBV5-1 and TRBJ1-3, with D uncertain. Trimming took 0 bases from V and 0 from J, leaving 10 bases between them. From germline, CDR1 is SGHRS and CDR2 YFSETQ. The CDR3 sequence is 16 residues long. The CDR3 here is CASSLAGPRSGNTIYF. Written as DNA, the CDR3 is TGCGCCAGCAGCTTGGCCGGTCCGCGCTCTGGAAACACCATATATTTT.

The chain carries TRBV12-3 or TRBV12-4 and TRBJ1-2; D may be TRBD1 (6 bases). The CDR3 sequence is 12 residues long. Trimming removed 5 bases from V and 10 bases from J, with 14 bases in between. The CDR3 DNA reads TGTGCCAGCAGTCCTGGGACAATAAACTACACCTTC. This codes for CASSPGTINYTF.

CDR3 sequence reads: CASSLTGVDRFNQPQHF. CDR3 bases: TGCGCCAGCAGCTTGACAGGGGTCGATCGATTCAATCAGCCCCAGCATTTT. This sequence joins TRBV5-1 and TRBJ1-5, with TRBD1 matching 7 bases. CDR1 is SGHRS, CDR2 YFSETQ, per germline. V gave up 1 base and J gave up 3 bases; unmatched junction bases: 10. The CDR3 contains 17 residues.

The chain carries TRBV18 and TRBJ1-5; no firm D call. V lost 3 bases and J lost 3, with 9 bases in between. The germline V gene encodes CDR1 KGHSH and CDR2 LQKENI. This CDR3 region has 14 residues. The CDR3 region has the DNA TGTGCCAGCTCACCCGGACTGAACAATCAGCCCCAGCATTTT. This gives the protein CASSPGLNNQPQHF.

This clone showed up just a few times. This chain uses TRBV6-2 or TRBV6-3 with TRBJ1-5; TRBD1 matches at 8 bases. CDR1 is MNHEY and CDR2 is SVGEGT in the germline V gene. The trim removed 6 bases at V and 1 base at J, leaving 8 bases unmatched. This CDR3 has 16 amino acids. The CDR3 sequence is CASSSDRDKSNQPQHF. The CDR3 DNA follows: TGTGCCAGCAGCTCGGACAGGGACAAAAGCAATCAGCCCCAGCATTTT.

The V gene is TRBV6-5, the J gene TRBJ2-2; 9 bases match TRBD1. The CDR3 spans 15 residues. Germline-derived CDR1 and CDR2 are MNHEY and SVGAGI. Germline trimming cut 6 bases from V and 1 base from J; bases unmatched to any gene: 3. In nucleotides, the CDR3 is TGTGCCAGCAGACGGGACAGGGAGAACACCGGGGAGCTGTTTTTT. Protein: CASRRDRENTGELFF.

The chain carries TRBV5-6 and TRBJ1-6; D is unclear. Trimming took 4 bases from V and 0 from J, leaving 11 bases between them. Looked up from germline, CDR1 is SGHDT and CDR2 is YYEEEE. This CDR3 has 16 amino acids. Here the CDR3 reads CASSRRGSSYNSPLHF. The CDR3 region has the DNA TGTGCCAGCAGCCGCCGGGGTAGCTCCTATAATTCACCCCTCCACTTT.

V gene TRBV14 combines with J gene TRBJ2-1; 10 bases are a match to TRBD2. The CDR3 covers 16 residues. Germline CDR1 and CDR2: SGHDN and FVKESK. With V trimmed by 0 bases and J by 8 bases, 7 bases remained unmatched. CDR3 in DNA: TGTGCCAGCAGCCAAGATCTTGCTAGCGGGAGCGATGAGCAGTTCTTC. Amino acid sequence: CASSQDLASGSDEQFF.

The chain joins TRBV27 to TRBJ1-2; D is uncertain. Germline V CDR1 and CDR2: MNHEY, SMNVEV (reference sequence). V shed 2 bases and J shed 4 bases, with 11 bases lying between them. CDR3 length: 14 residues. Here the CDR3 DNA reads TGTGCCAGCAGTTTAGCGGGCGGACGCTATGGCTACACCTTC. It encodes CASSLAGGRYGYTF.

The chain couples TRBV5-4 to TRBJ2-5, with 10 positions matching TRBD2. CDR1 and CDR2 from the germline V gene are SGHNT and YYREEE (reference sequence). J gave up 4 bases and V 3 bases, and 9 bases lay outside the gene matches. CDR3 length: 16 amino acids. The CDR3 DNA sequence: TGTGCCAGCAGCTCCAGGAAGGCTAGCGGGGGAGAGACCCAGTACTTC. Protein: CASSSRKASGGETQYF.

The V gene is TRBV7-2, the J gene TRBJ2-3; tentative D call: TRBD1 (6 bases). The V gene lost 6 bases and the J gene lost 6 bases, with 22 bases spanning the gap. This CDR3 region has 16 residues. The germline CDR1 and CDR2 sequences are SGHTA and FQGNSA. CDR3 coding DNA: TGTGCCAGCAGTTTAAATGGTCGAGGGGGAGAGGATACGCAGTATTTT. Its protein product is CASSLNGRGGEDTQYF.

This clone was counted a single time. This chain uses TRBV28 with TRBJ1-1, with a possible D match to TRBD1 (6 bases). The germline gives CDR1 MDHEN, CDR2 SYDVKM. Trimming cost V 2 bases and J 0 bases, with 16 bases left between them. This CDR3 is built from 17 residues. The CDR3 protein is CASSLPRGGAMNTEAFF. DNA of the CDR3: TGTGCCAGCAGTTTACCCCGAGGGGGGGCAATGAACACTGAAGCTTTCTTT.

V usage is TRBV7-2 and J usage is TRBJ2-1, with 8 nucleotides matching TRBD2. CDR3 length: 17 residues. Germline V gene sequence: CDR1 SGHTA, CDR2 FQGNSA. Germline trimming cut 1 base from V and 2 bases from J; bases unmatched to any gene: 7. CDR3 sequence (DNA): TGTGCCAGCAGCTTAGGGGGGTTAGCGGGACCCTACAATGAGCAGTTCTTC. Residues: CASSLGGLAGPYNEQFF. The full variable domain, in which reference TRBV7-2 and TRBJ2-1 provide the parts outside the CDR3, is GAGVSQSPSNKVTEKGKDVELRCDPISGHTALYWYRQSLGQGLEFLIYFQGNSAPDKSGLPSDRFSAERTGGSVSTLTIQRTQQEDSAVYLCASSLGGLAGPYNEQFFGPGTRLTVL.

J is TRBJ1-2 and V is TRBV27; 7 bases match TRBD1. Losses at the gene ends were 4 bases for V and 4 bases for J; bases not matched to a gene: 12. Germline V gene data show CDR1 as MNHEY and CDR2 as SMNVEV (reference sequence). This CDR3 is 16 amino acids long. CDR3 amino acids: CASSYMGRGQSYGYTF. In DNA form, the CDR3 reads TGTGCCAGCAGTTATATGGGTAGGGGGCAAAGCTATGGCTACACCTTC.

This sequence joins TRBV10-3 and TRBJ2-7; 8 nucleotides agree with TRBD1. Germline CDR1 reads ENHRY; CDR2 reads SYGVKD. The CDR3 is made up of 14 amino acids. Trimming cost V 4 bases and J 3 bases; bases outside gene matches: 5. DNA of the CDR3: TGTGCCATCAGTGGGTCAGGACAGGGCTACGAGCAGTACGTC. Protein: CAISGSGQGYEQYV.

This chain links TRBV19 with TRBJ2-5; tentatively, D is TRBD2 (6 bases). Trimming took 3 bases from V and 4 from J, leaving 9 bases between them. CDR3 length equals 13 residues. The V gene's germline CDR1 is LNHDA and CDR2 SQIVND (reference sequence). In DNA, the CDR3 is TGTGCCAGTAGTATCAGGGAGGCAGAGACCCAGTACTTC. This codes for CASSIREAETQYF.

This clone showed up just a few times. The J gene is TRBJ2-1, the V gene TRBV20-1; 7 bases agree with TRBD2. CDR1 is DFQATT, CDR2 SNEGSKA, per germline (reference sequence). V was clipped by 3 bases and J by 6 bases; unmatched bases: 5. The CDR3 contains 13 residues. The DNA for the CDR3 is TGCAGTGCTAGTGGGGGGGTTTCCAATGAGCAGTTCTTC. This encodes CSASGGVSNEQFF.

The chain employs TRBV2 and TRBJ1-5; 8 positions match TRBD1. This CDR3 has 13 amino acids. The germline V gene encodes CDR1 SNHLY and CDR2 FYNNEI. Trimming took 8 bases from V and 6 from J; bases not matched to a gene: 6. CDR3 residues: CASGPTGVQPQHF. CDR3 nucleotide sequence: TGTGCCAGCGGACCGACAGGGGTTCAGCCCCAGCATTTT.

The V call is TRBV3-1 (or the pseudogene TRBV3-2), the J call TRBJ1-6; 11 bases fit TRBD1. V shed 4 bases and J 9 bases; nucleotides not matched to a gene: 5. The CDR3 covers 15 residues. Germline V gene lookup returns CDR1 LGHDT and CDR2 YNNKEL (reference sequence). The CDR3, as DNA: TGTGCCAGCAGCCGCAGGACAGGGGGCCGTTCACCCCTCCACTTT. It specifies CASSRRTGGRSPLHF.

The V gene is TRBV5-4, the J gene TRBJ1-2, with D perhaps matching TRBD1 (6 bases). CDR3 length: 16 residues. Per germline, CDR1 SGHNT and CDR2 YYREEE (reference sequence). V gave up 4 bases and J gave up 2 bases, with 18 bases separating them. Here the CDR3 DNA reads TGTGCCAGCAGCCCCGGTCTGGGGGCAGGCAACTATGGCTACACCTTC. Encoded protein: CASSPGLGAGNYGYTF.

As DNA, the CDR3 is TGTGCCAGCAGTTTGCGGGACTACTCCTACAATGAGCAGTTCTTC. It specifies CASSLRDYSYNEQFF. The J gene is TRBJ2-1, the V gene TRBV27; 7 bases line up with TRBD2. With 3 bases clipped from V and 0 bases from J, the junction kept 2 bases outside the gene matches. Germline V gene data show CDR1 as MNHEY and CDR2 as SMNVEV (reference sequence). CDR3 length equals 15 residues.

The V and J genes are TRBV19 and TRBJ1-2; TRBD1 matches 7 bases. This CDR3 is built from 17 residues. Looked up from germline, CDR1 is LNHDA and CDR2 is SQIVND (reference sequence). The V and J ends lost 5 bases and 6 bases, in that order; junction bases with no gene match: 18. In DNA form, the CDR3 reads TGTGCCAGTAGTCCGCAAGCTTCCTCACAGGGGAGGAATGGCTACACCTTC. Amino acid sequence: CASSPQASSQGRNGYTF.

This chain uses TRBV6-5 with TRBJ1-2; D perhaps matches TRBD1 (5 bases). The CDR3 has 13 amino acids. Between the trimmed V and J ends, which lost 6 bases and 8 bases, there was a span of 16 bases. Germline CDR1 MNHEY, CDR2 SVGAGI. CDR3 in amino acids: CASSWWGTEGYTF. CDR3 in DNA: TGTGCCAGCAGCTGGTGGGGGACTGAGGGCTACACCTTC.

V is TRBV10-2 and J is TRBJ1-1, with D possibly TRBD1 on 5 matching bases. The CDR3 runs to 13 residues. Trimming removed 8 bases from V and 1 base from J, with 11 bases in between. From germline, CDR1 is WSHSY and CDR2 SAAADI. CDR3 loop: CASARTGNTEAFF. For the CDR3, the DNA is TGCGCCAGCGCCCGAACAGGGAACACTGAAGCTTTCTTT.